A selection of T cell receptor beta chains follows, all from one sample in a study of fetal regulatory T cell absence and autoimmunity. Some clones are missing from TCRdb's copy, which holds only in-frame ones; the method was immunoSEQ multiplex PCR. The sample includes approximately 94,000 clones, around 72% seen only once; the top ten take 2%. The sample was pancreas tissue. Source of these receptors: a male donor with IPEX syndrome. Each CDR3 is given with its conserved first and last residue. The D gene is left open where the match is weak. Size values are once, few and many counts, or a class for expanded clones, and some rows have none.

CDR3aa: CASSLSGTGEANYGYTF
CDR3nt: TGTGCCAGCAGTTTATCCGGGACAGGGGAGGCTAACTATGGCTACACCTTC
v_gene: TRBV27
j_gene: TRBJ1-2
abundance: -
d_gene: TRBD1

CDR3aa: CASSLSTGNTIYF
CDR3nt: TGTGCCAGCAGCTTATCGACAGGAAACACCATATATTTT
v_gene: TRBV7-7
j_gene: TRBJ1-3
abundance: few
d_gene: -

CDR3aa: CASSQATFAGGETQYF
CDR3nt: TGCGCCAGCAGCCAAGCCACGTTCGCGGGCGGAGAGACCCAGTACTTC
v_gene: TRBV4-1
j_gene: TRBJ2-5
abundance: -
d_gene: -

CDR3aa: CASSPDSGNTIYF
CDR3nt: TGTGCCAGCAGCCCCGACTCTGGAAACACCATATATTTT
v_gene: TRBV9
j_gene: TRBJ1-3
abundance: few
d_gene: -

CDR3aa: CAGRGGNEKLFF
CDR3nt: TGTGCCGGCAGGGGTGGTAATGAAAAACTGTTTTTT
v_gene: TRBV6-1
j_gene: TRBJ1-4
abundance: -
d_gene: -

CDR3aa: CASSYSEYNYGYTF
CDR3nt: TGTGCCAGCAGTTACTCGGAGTACAACTATGGCTACACCTTC
v_gene: TRBV6-5
j_gene: TRBJ1-2
abundance: -
d_gene: -

CDR3aa: CASTQQGSNTEAFF
CDR3nt: TGTGCCAGCACCCAACAGGGCTCGAACACTGAAGCTTTCTTT
v_gene: TRBV6-1
j_gene: TRBJ1-1
abundance: -
d_gene: -

CDR3aa: CASSLLEGPPTDTQYF
CDR3nt: TGTGCCAGCAGCTTGTTGGAGGGGCCGCCCACAGATACGCAGTATTTT
v_gene: TRBV7-9
j_gene: TRBJ2-3
abundance: once
d_gene: -

CDR3aa: CASSKPGLAGMGDTQYF
CDR3nt: TGTGCCAGCAGCAAGCCGGGACTAGCGGGGATGGGGGATACGCAGTATTTT
v_gene: TRBV12-1
j_gene: TRBJ2-3
abundance: -
d_gene: -

CDR3aa: CASRWTSGSSTGELFF
CDR3nt: TGTGCCAGCAGGTGGACTAGCGGGAGTAGCACCGGGGAGCTGTTTTTT
v_gene: TRBV7-9
j_gene: TRBJ2-2
abundance: -
d_gene: TRBD2

CDR3aa: CATSRDADSNQPQHF
CDR3nt: TGTGCCACCAGCAGAGATGCCGATAGCAATCAGCCCCAGCATTTT
v_gene: TRBV15
j_gene: TRBJ1-5
abundance: -
d_gene: -

CDR3aa: CASKGGKDTQYF
CDR3nt: TGTGCCAGCAAGGGCGGGAAAGATACGCAGTATTTT
v_gene: TRBV2
j_gene: TRBJ2-3
abundance: -
d_gene: -

CDR3aa: CASSLDRAEQYF
CDR3nt: TGTGCTAGCAGCTTGGACAGGGCCGAGCAGTACTTC
v_gene: TRBV7-7
j_gene: TRBJ2-7
abundance: -
d_gene: TRBD1

CDR3aa: CASSRLAGVSSYEQYF
CDR3nt: TGCGCCAGCAGCCGCCTAGCGGGAGTATCATCCTACGAGCAGTACTTC
v_gene: TRBV4-1
j_gene: TRBJ2-7
abundance: few
d_gene: TRBD2

CDR3aa: CASSQGGTRNSPLHF
CDR3nt: TGCGCCAGCAGCCAAGGGGGGACGAGGAATTCACCCCTCCACTTT
v_gene: TRBV11-2
j_gene: TRBJ1-6
abundance: -
d_gene: -

CDR3aa: CASSPLSLRGYTF
CDR3nt: TGTGCCAGCAGCCCGCTATCCTTGAGGGGCTACACCTTC
v_gene: TRBV7-8
j_gene: TRBJ1-2
abundance: -
d_gene: -

CDR3aa: CASSFTSDQETQYF
CDR3nt: TGTGCCAGCAGCTTTACTAGCGACCAAGAGACCCAGTACTTC
v_gene: TRBV5-4
j_gene: TRBJ2-5
abundance: -
d_gene: TRBD2

CDR3aa: CASSSFGGRMTEAFF
CDR3nt: TGTGCCAGCAGTTCTTTTGGGGGACGGATGACTGAAGCTTTCTTT
v_gene: TRBV11-3
j_gene: TRBJ1-1
abundance: -
d_gene: -

CDR3aa: CASSLIGGGHRAADTQYF
CDR3nt: TGCGCCAGCAGCTTGATCGGAGGGGGTCACAGGGCGGCAGATACGCAGTATTTT
v_gene: TRBV5-1
j_gene: TRBJ2-3
abundance: -
d_gene: -

CDR3aa: CASSPIDRDSSYEQYF
CDR3nt: TGTGCCAGCAGCCCCATCGACAGGGATTCCTCCTACGAGCAGTACTTC
v_gene: TRBV7-9
j_gene: TRBJ2-7
abundance: few
d_gene: TRBD1

CDR3aa: CASSLSTGRTEAFF
CDR3nt: TGTGCCAGCAGCTTAAGTACAGGAAGGACTGAAGCTTTCTTT
v_gene: TRBV11-2
j_gene: TRBJ1-1
abundance: -
d_gene: -

CDR3aa: CASSPDPCEQCF
CDR3nt: TGTGCCAGCTCACCCGATCCGTGCGAGCAGTGCTTC
v_gene: TRBV18
j_gene: TRBJ2-7
abundance: -
d_gene: -

CDR3aa: CASSLREFDDEQFF
CDR3nt: TGCGCCAGCAGCTTGCGGGAGTTCGACGATGAGCAGTTCTTC
v_gene: TRBV5-1
j_gene: TRBJ2-1
abundance: -
d_gene: -

CDR3aa: CASSQDHPTNEKLFF
CDR3nt: TGCGCCAGCAGCCAAGATCACCCAACTAATGAAAAACTGTTTTTT
v_gene: TRBV4-3
j_gene: TRBJ1-4
abundance: -
d_gene: -

CDR3aa: CAIGPYNEQFF
CDR3nt: TGTGCCATAGGACCCTACAATGAGCAGTTCTTC
v_gene: TRBV19
j_gene: TRBJ2-1
abundance: -
d_gene: -

CDR3aa: CASSPTGTGGYEQYF
CDR3nt: TGCGCCAGCAGCCCGACCGGGACAGGGGGCTACGAGCAGTACTTC
v_gene: TRBV4-1
j_gene: TRBJ2-7
abundance: -
d_gene: TRBD1

CDR3aa: CASSVDRGYEQYF
CDR3nt: TGTGCCAGCAGCGTCGACAGGGGCTACGAGCAGTACTTC
v_gene: TRBV7-6
j_gene: TRBJ2-7
abundance: -
d_gene: TRBD1

CDR3aa: CASSQGTYSYEQYF
CDR3nt: TGCGCCAGCAGCCAAGGGACGTACTCCTACGAGCAGTACTTC
v_gene: TRBV4-3
j_gene: TRBJ2-7
abundance: -
d_gene: -

CDR3aa: CATSRDPGQGADTQYF
CDR3nt: TGTGCCACCAGCAGAGATCCGGGACAGGGGGCAGATACGCAGTATTTT
v_gene: TRBV15
j_gene: TRBJ2-3
abundance: -
d_gene: TRBD1

CDR3aa: CASSLQVQSNEQFF
CDR3nt: TGCGCCAGCAGCTTGCAGGTCCAGTCGAATGAGCAGTTCTTC
v_gene: TRBV5-1
j_gene: TRBJ2-1
abundance: -
d_gene: -

CDR3aa: CASSTGTGHYSNQPQHF
CDR3nt: TGTGCCAGTAGTACCGGGACAGGGCATTATAGCAATCAGCCCCAGCATTTT
v_gene: TRBV19
j_gene: TRBJ1-5
abundance: -
d_gene: TRBD1

CDR3aa: CASSNILATGELFF
CDR3nt: TGCGCCAGCAGCAATATCCTAGCGACCGGGGAGCTGTTTTTT
v_gene: TRBV5-1
j_gene: TRBJ2-2
abundance: -
d_gene: -

CDR3aa: CASSPLSGVITDTQYF
CDR3nt: TGTGCCAGCAGTCCTCTTTCGGGCGTCATCACAGATACGCAGTATTTT
v_gene: TRBV27
j_gene: TRBJ2-3
abundance: -
d_gene: -

CDR3aa: CASSLHWKYEQYF
CDR3nt: TGTGCCAGCAGCTTGCACTGGAAGTACGAGCAGTACTTC
v_gene: TRBV5-6
j_gene: TRBJ2-7
abundance: few
d_gene: -

CDR3aa: CATNKFHPRTDTQYF
CDR3nt: TGTGCCACCAATAAGTTTCACCCCCGCACAGATACGCAGTATTTT
v_gene: TRBV15
j_gene: TRBJ2-3
abundance: -
d_gene: -

CDR3aa: CASSKPGQGSPLHF
CDR3nt: TGTGCCAGCAGTAAACCGGGACAGGGGTCACCCCTCCACTTT
v_gene: TRBV6-6
j_gene: TRBJ1-6
abundance: -
d_gene: TRBD1

CDR3aa: CASSLAVRNEQFF
CDR3nt: TGCGCCAGCAGCTTGGCCGTGAGAAATGAGCAGTTCTTC
v_gene: TRBV5-1
j_gene: TRBJ2-1
abundance: -
d_gene: -

CDR3aa: CASTKGTDYEQYF
CDR3nt: TGTGCCAGCACCAAGGGGACAGACTACGAGCAGTACTTC
v_gene: TRBV2
j_gene: TRBJ2-7
abundance: -
d_gene: TRBD1

CDR3aa: CASLGRYQETQYF
CDR3nt: TGCGCCAGCTTAGGGCGGTACCAAGAGACCCAGTACTTC
v_gene: TRBV10-2
j_gene: TRBJ2-5
abundance: -
d_gene: -

CDR3aa: CASSLGLEGETQYF
CDR3nt: TGCGCCAGCAGCTTGGGACTAGAGGGGGAGACCCAGTACTTC
v_gene: TRBV5-1
j_gene: TRBJ2-5
abundance: -
d_gene: -

CDR3aa: CASSEQGNTIYF
CDR3nt: TGTGCCAGCAGTGAACAGGGAAACACCATATATTTT
v_gene: TRBV2
j_gene: TRBJ1-3
abundance: -
d_gene: -

CDR3aa: CASSRTSGGDEQYF
CDR3nt: TGTGCCAGCAGCCGGACTAGCGGGGGAGACGAGCAGTACTTC
v_gene: TRBV5-4
j_gene: TRBJ2-7
abundance: -
d_gene: TRBD2

CDR3aa: CASSLLYGGWNTEAFF
CDR3nt: TGCGCCAGCAGCTTGTTGTATGGCGGTTGGAACACTGAAGCTTTCTTT
v_gene: TRBV5-1
j_gene: TRBJ1-1
abundance: -
d_gene: -

CDR3aa: CASSQSTGGTYNEQFF
CDR3nt: TGCGCCAGCAGTCAATCGACGGGGGGAACCTACAATGAGCAGTTCTTC
v_gene: TRBV23-1
j_gene: TRBJ2-1
abundance: -
d_gene: TRBD2

CDR3aa: CSAPTYEQYF
CDR3nt: TGCAGTGCCCCTACCTACGAGCAGTACTTC
v_gene: TRBV20-1
j_gene: TRBJ2-7
abundance: -
d_gene: -

CDR3aa: CASSPPFREGYTF
CDR3nt: TGTGCCAGTAGTCCCCCTTTCCGGGAAGGCTACACCTTC
v_gene: TRBV19
j_gene: TRBJ1-2
abundance: -
d_gene: -

CDR3aa: CASSQESDSTDTQYF
CDR3nt: TGTGCCAGCAGCCAAGAGTCGGACAGCACAGATACGCAGTATTTT
v_gene: TRBV4-2
j_gene: TRBJ2-3
abundance: -
d_gene: -

CDR3aa: CAWNTGTHFYTEAFF
CDR3nt: TGTGCCTGGAACACCGGGACACACTTTTACACTGAAGCTTTCTTT
v_gene: TRBV30
j_gene: TRBJ1-1
abundance: -
d_gene: -

CDR3aa: CASSQVLASSYEQYF
CDR3nt: TGTGCCAGCAGCCAAGTCCTAGCGAGCTCCTACGAGCAGTACTTC
v_gene: TRBV4-2
j_gene: TRBJ2-7
abundance: few
d_gene: -

CDR3aa: CASRYPEGEYEQYF
CDR3nt: TGTGCCAGCAGGTACCCCGAGGGGGAATACGAGCAGTACTTC
v_gene: TRBV7-2
j_gene: TRBJ2-7
abundance: -
d_gene: -

CDR3aa: CASSIAPWRRGQSSYEQYF
CDR3nt: TGTGCCAGTAGTATAGCGCCCTGGAGGCGGGGACAGAGCTCCTACGAGCAGTACTTC
v_gene: TRBV19
j_gene: TRBJ2-7
abundance: -
d_gene: -

CDR3aa: CASSSILQGYNSPLHF
CDR3nt: TGTGCCAGCAGCAGCATACTACAAGGGTACAATTCACCCCTCCACTTT
v_gene: TRBV11-3
j_gene: TRBJ1-6
abundance: -
d_gene: -

CDR3aa: CASSPLGNPYNEQFF
CDR3nt: TGTGCCAGCAGTCCACTAGGGAACCCTTACAATGAGCAGTTCTTC
v_gene: TRBV2
j_gene: TRBJ2-1
abundance: -
d_gene: -

CDR3aa: CASSQDLPSSGANVLTF
CDR3nt: TGCGCCAGCAGCCAAGATCTCCCCAGCTCTGGGGCCAACGTCCTGACTTTC
v_gene: TRBV4-3
j_gene: TRBJ2-6
abundance: -
d_gene: -

CDR3aa: CASSLGGGPRDTQYF
CDR3nt: TGTGCCAGCAGCTTAGGGGGAGGGCCGAGGGATACGCAGTATTTT
v_gene: TRBV7-6
j_gene: TRBJ2-3
abundance: -
d_gene: TRBD2

CDR3aa: CASSYGRLSYEQYF
CDR3nt: TGTGCCAGCAGCTACGGGAGACTGTCCTACGAGCAGTACTTC
v_gene: TRBV13
j_gene: TRBJ2-7
abundance: -
d_gene: -

CDR3aa: CASSIGTREYNEQFF
CDR3nt: TGTGCCAGTAGTATAGGGACTAGGGAGTACAATGAGCAGTTCTTC
v_gene: TRBV19
j_gene: TRBJ2-1
abundance: few
d_gene: TRBD2